The 20 T cell receptor beta chains reported below all come from one sample, sequenced in a study of blood T cell repertoires in COVID-19. Repertoires were generated with immunoSEQ multiplex PCR, while TCRdb's copy carries only in-frame clones and drops some. The sample includes 450,000 or so clones, around 90% of them seen just once. Sequenced: peripheral blood. The receptors derive from a man between 18 and 29 years old with COVID-19, enrolled during active disease.

The genes are TRBV5-4 and TRBJ2-7, with D tentatively TRBD2 (6 bases). The CDR3 is 12 amino acids. Germline V gene data show CDR1 as SGHNT and CDR2 as YYREEE (reference sequence). The germline V and J ends were trimmed by 2 bases and 6 bases, with 9 bases remaining between them. Here the CDR3 DNA reads TGTGCCAGCAGCTTAGAGCGGGTCGAGCAGTACTTC. This translates into CASSLERVEQYF.

The chain has TRBV5-6 and TRBJ1-4, with 7 bases aligning to TRBD1. Germline loops: CDR1 SGHDT, CDR2 YYEEEE. After removal of 2 bases from V and 3 bases from J, the junction contained 4 bases not matched to a gene. This CDR3 is built from 15 residues. The CDR3 sequence is CASSLQGSSNEKLFF. For the CDR3, the DNA is TGTGCCAGCAGCTTACAGGGGTCTTCTAATGAAAAACTGTTTTTT.

The chain joins TRBV24-1 to TRBJ2-7; 7 nucleotides align to TRBD2. The CDR3 spans 11 residues. The V gene's germline CDR1 is KGHDR and CDR2 SFDVKD. With V trimmed by 10 bases and J by 6 bases, 5 bases remained unmatched. The CDR3 region has the DNA TGTGCCACTAGCAGGGAGGGCGAGCAGTACTTC. It codes for CATSREGEQYF.

The rearrangement joins TRBV21-1 to TRBJ2-7; the table names TRBD2, a call not compared with the DNA. TRBV21-1 is a pseudogene locus. The CDR3 totals 17 residues. The CDR3 sequence is CASSEKFGSSGRFEQYF. In nucleotides, the CDR3 is TGTGCCAGCAGCGAAAAATTCGGGTCTAGCGGGAGATTCGAGCAGTACTTC.

This clone was counted once. The chain couples TRBV7-9 to TRBJ2-1; 9 nucleotides align to TRBD1. The germline V gene encodes CDR1 SEHNR and CDR2 FQNEAQ (reference sequence). The junction had 4 bases not matched to a gene; V was cut back by 1 base and J by 9 bases. CDR3 length: 14 residues. The CDR3: CASSLGGQGFEQFF. CDR3 in DNA: TGTGCCAGCAGCTTAGGGGGACAGGGTTTTGAGCAGTTCTTC.

This clone was seen a few times. This CDR3 is CSVPGTGGTDTQYF. The CDR3 DNA is TGCAGCGTCCCCGGGACAGGGGGCACAGATACGCAGTATTTT. V usage is TRBV29-1 and J usage is TRBJ2-3; 10 nucleotides match TRBD1. Germline V gives CDR1 SQVTM, CDR2 ANQGSEA. There are 14 residues in the CDR3. The ends lost 6 bases at V and 1 base at J; junction bases unmatched: 4.

This clone showed up just once. The rearrangement joins TRBV7-9 to TRBJ2-7, with TRBD1 matching over 9 bases. Trimming at V came to 3 bases and at J to 7 bases, leaving 7 bases not matched to a gene. This CDR3 is built from 14 residues. The germline V gene encodes CDR1 SEHNR and CDR2 FQNEAQ (reference sequence). For the CDR3, the DNA is TGTGCCAGCAGCTTTTCCGGGACAGGGTTTGAGCAGTACTTC. It encodes CASSFSGTGFEQYF.

This clone was recorded only once. The CDR3: CASNTGMNTEAFF. In DNA form, the CDR3 reads TGTGCCAGCAACACAGGGATGAACACTGAAGCTTTCTTT. The rearrangement joins TRBV6-5 to TRBJ1-1, with TRBD1 as a possible D gene (6 bases). CDR1 is MNHEY and CDR2 is SVGAGI in the germline V gene. This CDR3 is built from 13 residues. V was shortened by 7 bases and J by 0 bases, with 9 bases between the two germline ends.

J is TRBJ2-7 and V is TRBV2, with D tentatively TRBD1 (5 bases). The ends were cut back, 7 bases at V and 4 bases at J, with 20 bases in the middle. Germline CDR1 is SNHLY and CDR2 is FYNNEI. The CDR3 has 15 residues. This chain's CDR3 is CASTYLSDSTYEQYF. The CDR3 region has the DNA TGTGCCAGCACCTACCTAAGTGACAGCACGTACGAGCAGTACTTC.

The chain combines TRBV6-1 with TRBJ2-7, with D unclear. This CDR3 contains 15 residues. With 2 bases removed from V and 1 base from J, the gap between germline ends came to 12 bases. The germline gives CDR1 MNHNS, CDR2 SASEGT. The CDR3 DNA sequence: TGTGCCAGCAGTGAAACGGGTTATTCTTCCTACGAGCAGTACTTC. Its translation is CASSETGYSSYEQYF.

This chain links TRBV7-2 with TRBJ2-1, with TRBD2 matching over 11 bases. From germline, CDR1 is SGHTA and CDR2 FQGNSA. J gave up 6 bases and V 3 bases, and 4 bases lay outside the gene matches. The CDR3 length is 15 residues. CDR3 amino acids: CASSLGSGRANEQFF. CDR3 DNA: TGTGCCAGCAGCTTGGGTAGCGGGAGGGCCAATGAGCAGTTCTTC.

This chain links TRBV19 with TRBJ2-3; 11 bases fit TRBD1. CDR3 length: 15 residues. V was pared by 10 bases and J by 4 bases, with 10 bases of the junction left unmatched. The V gene's germline CDR1 is LNHDA and CDR2 SQIVND (reference sequence). Here the CDR3 DNA reads TGTGCCACCACGAGGGGACAGGGGGTCGCAGATACGCAGTATTTT. Translating gives CATTRGQGVADTQYF.

This chain connects TRBV19 to TRBJ2-1; D may be TRBD2 (6 bases). The germline gives CDR1 LNHDA, CDR2 SQIVND (reference sequence). The ends were cut back, 5 bases at V and 4 bases at J, with 9 bases in the middle. This CDR3 spans 13 amino acids. CDR3 nucleotide sequence: TGTGCCAGTAGTGTAGCGGTGTACAATGAGCAGTTCTTC. As protein: CASSVAVYNEQFF.

The chain links TRBV6-6 to TRBJ1-1; 8 bases are shared with TRBD1. Germline lookup yields CDR1 MNHNY and CDR2 SVGAGI (reference sequence). The CDR3 spans 14 residues. V shed 5 bases, J shed 5 bases, and the junction held 7 bases outside the gene matches. The CDR3 DNA reads TGTGCCAGCAGTAGGGGACAGGTAGGAACTGAAGCTTTCTTT. Residues: CASSRGQVGTEAFF.

The chain couples TRBV9 to TRBJ2-7; TRBD2 matches 13 bases. Germline loops: CDR1 SGDLS, CDR2 YYNGEE. With V trimmed by 7 bases and J by 0 bases, 1 base remained unmatched. The CDR3 runs 14 residues. The CDR3 sequence is CASGLAGDSYEQYF. The CDR3 DNA is TGTGCCAGCGGACTAGCGGGGGACTCCTACGAGCAGTACTTC.

The CDR3 here is CASSLVAGGADTQYF. In DNA, the CDR3 is TGTGCCAGCAGCTTAGTGGCGGGAGGGGCAGATACGCAGTATTTT. The V gene is TRBV11-2, the J gene TRBJ2-3; 9 positions match TRBD2. Germline V CDR1 and CDR2: SGHAT, FQNNGV. Germline trimming cut 1 base from V and 4 bases from J; bases unmatched to any gene: 3. The CDR3 is 15 amino acids.

The chain has TRBV7-2 and TRBJ2-7, with 8 bases matching TRBD2. CDR1 and CDR2 (germline): SGHTA, FQGNSA. The V and J ends lost 5 bases and 4 bases, in that order; junction bases with no gene match: 7. The CDR3 covers 14 residues. CDR3 sequence reads: CASSPSLAGYEQYF. The CDR3 DNA reads as TGTGCCAGCAGCCCCTCCCTAGCGGGTTACGAGCAGTACTTC.

The genes are TRBV3-1 (or the pseudogene TRBV3-2) and TRBJ2-5; TRBD2 aligns across 15 bases. The J segment lost 4 bases and the V segment lost 5 bases, leaving 2 bases of the junction unmatched. This CDR3 contains 15 residues. Germline V gene data show CDR1 as LGHDT and CDR2 as YNNKEL (reference sequence). The CDR3 here is CASSGLAGGRETQYF. DNA of the CDR3: TGTGCCAGCAGCGGACTAGCGGGAGGGCGAGAGACCCAGTACTTC.

This CDR3 reads CASSENWGVVNEQFF. DNA of the CDR3: TGTGCCAGTTCGGAGAATTGGGGGGTCGTAAATGAGCAGTTCTTC. The chain joins TRBV19 to TRBJ2-1; perhaps TRBD2 as D (6 bases). Germline V gives CDR1 LNHDA, CDR2 SQIVND (reference sequence). The CDR3 has 15 amino acids. Trimming cost V 8 bases and J 7 bases, with 21 bases left between them.

V is TRBV5-8 and J is TRBJ2-1; D possibly corresponds to TRBD1 (7 bases). CDR1 is SGHTS, CDR2 YDEGEE, per germline. The CDR3 covers 15 residues. Trimming shortened V by 4 bases and J by 4 bases, and 15 bases separated the two germline ends. The CDR3 nucleotides are TGTGCCAGCAGCCCCGGGGGACAGTCTTACAATGAGCAGTTCTTC. Protein product: CASSPGGQSYNEQFF. Full variable domain (rest looked up from reference TRBV5-8 and TRBJ2-1): EAGVTQSPTHLIKTRGQQATLRCSPISGHTSVYWYQQALGLGLQFLLWYDEGEERNRGNFPPRFSGRQFPNYSSELNVNALELEDSALYLCASSPGGQSYNEQFFGPGTRLTVL.